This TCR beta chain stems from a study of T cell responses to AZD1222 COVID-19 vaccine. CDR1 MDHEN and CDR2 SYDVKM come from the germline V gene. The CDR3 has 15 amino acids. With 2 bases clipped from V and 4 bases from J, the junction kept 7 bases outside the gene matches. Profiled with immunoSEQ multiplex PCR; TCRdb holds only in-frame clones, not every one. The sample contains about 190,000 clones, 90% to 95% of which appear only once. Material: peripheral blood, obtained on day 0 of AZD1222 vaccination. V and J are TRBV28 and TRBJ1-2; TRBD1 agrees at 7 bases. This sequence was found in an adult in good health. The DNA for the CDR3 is TGTGCCAGCAGTTTAGGAGGGGGCTATAGCTATGGCTACACCTTC. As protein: CASSLGGGYSYGYTF.